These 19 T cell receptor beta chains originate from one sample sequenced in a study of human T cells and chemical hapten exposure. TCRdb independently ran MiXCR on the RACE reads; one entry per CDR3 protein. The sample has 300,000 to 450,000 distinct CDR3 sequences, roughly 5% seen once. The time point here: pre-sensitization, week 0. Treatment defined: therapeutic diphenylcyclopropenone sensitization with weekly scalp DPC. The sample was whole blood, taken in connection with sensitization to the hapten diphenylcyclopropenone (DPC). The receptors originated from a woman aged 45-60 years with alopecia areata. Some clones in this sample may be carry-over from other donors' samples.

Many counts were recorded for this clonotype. The CDR3 region is CASRWTSGSSGANVLTF. The CDR3 DNA sequence: TGTGCCAGCAGATGGACTAGCGGAAGCTCTGGGGCCAACGTCCTGACTTTC. The chain combines TRBV6-2 or TRBV6-3 with TRBJ2-6; 10 bases fit TRBD2. With 6 bases clipped from V and 0 bases from J, the junction kept 5 bases outside the gene matches. CDR1 and CDR2 (germline): MNHEY, SVGEGT. The CDR3 spans 17 residues.

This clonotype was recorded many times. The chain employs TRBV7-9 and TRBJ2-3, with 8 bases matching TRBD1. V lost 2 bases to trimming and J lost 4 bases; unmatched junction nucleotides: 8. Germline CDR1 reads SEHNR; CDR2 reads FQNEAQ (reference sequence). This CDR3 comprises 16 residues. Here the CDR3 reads CASSLLQSGGADTQYF. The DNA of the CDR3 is TGTGCCAGCAGCTTATTGCAATCAGGGGGCGCAGATACGCAGTATTTT.

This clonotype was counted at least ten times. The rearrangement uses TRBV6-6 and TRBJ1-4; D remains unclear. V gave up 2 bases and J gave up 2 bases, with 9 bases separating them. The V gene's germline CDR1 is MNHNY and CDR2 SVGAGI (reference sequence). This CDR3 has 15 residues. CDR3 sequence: CASSYTPGTNEKLFF. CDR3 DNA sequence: TGTGCCAGCAGTTACACGCCTGGGACTAATGAAAAACTGTTTTTT.

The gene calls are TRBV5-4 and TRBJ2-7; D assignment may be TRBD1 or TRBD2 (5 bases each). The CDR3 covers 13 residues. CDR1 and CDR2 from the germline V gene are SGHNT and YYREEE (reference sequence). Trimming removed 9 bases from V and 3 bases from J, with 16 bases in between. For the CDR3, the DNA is TGTGCCACCACGCTGGGACCCGACTACGAGCAGTACTTC. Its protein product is CATTLGPDYEQYF.

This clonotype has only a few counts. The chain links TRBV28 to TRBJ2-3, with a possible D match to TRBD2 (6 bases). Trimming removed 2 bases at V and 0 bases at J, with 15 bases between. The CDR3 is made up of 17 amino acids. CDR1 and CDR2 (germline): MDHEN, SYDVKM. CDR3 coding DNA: TGTGCCAGCAGTTTAGGGATAGCGGTCCAAAGCACAGATACGCAGTATTTT. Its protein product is CASSLGIAVQSTDTQYF.

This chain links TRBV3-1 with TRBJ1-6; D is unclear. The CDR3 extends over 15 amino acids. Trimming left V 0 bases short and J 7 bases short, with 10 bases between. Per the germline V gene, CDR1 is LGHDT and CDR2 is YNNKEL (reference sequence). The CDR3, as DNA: TGTGCCAGCAGCCAAGATCATGGTGGAAATTCACCCCTCCACTTT. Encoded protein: CASSQDHGGNSPLHF.

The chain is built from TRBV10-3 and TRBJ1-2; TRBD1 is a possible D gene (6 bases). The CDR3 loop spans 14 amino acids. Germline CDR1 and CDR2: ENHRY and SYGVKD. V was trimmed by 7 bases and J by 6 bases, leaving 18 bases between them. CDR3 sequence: CAITPGQGSHGYTF. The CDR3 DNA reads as TGTGCCATCACCCCGGGGCAGGGGAGCCATGGCTACACCTTC.

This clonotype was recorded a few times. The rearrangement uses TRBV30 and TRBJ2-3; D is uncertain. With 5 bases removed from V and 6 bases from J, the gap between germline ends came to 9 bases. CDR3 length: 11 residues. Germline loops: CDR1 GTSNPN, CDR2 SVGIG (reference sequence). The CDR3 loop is CAWGRLDTQYF. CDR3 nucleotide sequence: TGTGCCTGGGGTCGACTTGATACGCAGTATTTT.

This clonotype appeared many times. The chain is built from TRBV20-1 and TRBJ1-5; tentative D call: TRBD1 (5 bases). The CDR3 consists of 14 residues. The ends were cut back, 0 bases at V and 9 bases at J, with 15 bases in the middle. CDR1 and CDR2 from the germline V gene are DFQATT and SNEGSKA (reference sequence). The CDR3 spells CSARDRIGVAPQHF. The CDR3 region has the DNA TGCAGTGCTAGAGATCGGATAGGGGTAGCGCCCCAGCATTTT.

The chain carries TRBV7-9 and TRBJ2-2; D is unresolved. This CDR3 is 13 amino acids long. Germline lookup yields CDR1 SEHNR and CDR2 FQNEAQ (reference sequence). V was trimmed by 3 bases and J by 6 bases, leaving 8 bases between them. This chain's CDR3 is CASSFRTAGELFF. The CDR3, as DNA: TGTGCCAGCAGCTTTCGAACAGCCGGGGAGCTGTTTTTT.

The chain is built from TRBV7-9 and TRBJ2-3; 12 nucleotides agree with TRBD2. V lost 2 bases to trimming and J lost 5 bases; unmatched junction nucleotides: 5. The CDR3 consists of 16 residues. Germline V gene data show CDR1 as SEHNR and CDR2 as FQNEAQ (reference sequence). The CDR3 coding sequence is TGTGCCAGCAGCTTAACTAGCGGGAGGCGCGGAGATACGCAGTATTTT. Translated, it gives CASSLTSGRRGDTQYF.

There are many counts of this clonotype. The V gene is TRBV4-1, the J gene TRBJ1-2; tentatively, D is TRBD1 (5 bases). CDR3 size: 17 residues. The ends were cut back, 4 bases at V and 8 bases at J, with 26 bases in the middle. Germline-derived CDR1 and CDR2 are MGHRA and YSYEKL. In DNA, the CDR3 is TGCGCCAGCAGCCTCCAAAACCGGGGGAAGGGGCTACAGGGCTACACCTTC. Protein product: CASSLQNRGKGLQGYTF.

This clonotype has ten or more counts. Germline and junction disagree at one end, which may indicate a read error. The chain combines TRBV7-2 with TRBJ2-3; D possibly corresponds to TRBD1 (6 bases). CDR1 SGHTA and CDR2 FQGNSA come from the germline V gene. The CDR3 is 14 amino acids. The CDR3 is CASSLDVLGGVLDF. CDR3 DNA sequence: TGTGCCAGCAGCTTAGATGTACTAGGGGGAGTCTTAGATTTT. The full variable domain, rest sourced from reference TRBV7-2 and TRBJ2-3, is GAGVSQSPSNKVTEKGKDVELRCDPISGHTALYWYRQSLGQGLEFLIYFQGNSAPDKSGLPSDRFSAERTGGSVSTLTIQRTQQEDSAVYLCASSLDVLGGVLDFGPGTRLTVL.

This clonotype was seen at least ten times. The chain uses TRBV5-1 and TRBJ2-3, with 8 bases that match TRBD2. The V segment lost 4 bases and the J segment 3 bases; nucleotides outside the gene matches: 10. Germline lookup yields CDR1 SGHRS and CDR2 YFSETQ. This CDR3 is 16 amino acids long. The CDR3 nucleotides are TGCGCCAGCAGCCACGGACTAGCCGAGGCAACAGATACGCAGTATTTT. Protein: CASSHGLAEATDTQYF.

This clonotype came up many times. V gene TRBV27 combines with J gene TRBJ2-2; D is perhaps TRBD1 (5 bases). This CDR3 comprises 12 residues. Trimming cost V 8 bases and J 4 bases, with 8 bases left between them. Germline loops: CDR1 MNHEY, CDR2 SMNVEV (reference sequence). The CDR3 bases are TGTGCCAGCCGGACACTCACCGGGGAGCTGTTTTTT. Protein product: CASRTLTGELFF.

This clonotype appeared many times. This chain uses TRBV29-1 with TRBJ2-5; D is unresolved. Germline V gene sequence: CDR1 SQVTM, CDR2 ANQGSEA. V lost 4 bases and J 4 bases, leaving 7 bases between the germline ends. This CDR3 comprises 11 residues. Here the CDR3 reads CSVGLGETQYF. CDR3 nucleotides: TGCAGCGTTGGACTGGGAGAGACCCAGTACTTC.

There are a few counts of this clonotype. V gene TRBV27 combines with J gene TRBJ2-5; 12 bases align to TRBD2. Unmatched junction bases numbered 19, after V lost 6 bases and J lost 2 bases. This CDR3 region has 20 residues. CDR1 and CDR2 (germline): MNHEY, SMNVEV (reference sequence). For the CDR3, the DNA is TGTGCCAGCAGCCCTACGCCCAGGGGGCTAGCGGGAGGGAATCAAGAGACCCAGTACTTC. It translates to CASSPTPRGLAGGNQETQYF.

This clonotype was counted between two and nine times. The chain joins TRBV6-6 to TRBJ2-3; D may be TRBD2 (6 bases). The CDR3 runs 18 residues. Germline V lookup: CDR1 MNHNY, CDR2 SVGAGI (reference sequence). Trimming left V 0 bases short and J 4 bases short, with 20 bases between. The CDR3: CASSYSRREKGIPDTQYF. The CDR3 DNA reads TGTGCCAGCAGTTACTCCCGGAGGGAGAAGGGGATCCCAGATACGCAGTATTTT.

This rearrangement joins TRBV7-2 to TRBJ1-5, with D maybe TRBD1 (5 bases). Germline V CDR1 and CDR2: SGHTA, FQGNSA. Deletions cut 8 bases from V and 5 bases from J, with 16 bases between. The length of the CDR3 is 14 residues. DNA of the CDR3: TGTGCCAGCGGAGGAGACAGCGTTTATCAGCCCCAGCATTTT. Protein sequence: CASGGDSVYQPQHF.